This T cell receptor beta chain was recorded in a study of cytomegalovirus exposure and HLA in healthy donors. 13 Jbeta primers and 60 Vbeta primers were used for the PCR. This table comes from immunoSEQ multiplex PCR, and its TCRdb copy is limited to in-frame clones, with some not included. The table lists around 50,000 clones. The sample comprised PBMCs. The clonotype was recovered from a male donor in good health and CMV-seronegative.

The CDR3 DNA is TGTGCCTGGAGTCCAGGGGCCTACGAGCAGTACTTC. Residues: CAWSPGAYEQYF. V and J are TRBV30 and TRBJ2-7, with D possibly TRBD1 on 6 matching bases. The V end was cut by 2 bases, the J end by 2 bases, with 7 bases between. The CDR3 loop spans 12 amino acids. Germline CDR1 and CDR2: GTSNPN and SVGIG (reference sequence).